One sample yielded the 20 T cell receptor beta chains listed below, sequenced in a study of T cells in Graves' hyperthyroidism and ophthalmopathy. The CDR3 regions of TCR beta were amplified from RNA transcripts. Researchers ran a first-round RT-PCR on the TCR CDR3 using the HTBI primer set. One entry per CDR3 protein results from TCRdb running MiXCR on the multiplex PCR reads. The table includes fewer than 750,000 distinct CDR3 sequences, 14% detected once. Material: blood. Receptor source: a woman between 50 and 59 years old with Graves' ophthalmopathy.

This clonotype has a count of ten or more. This chain links TRBV20-1 with TRBJ2-1; TRBD2 matches 13 bases. The CDR3 extends over 19 amino acids. With V trimmed by 0 bases and J by 3 bases, 11 bases remained unmatched. CDR1 DFQATT and CDR2 SNEGSKA come from the germline V gene (reference sequence). CDR3 DNA sequence: TGCAGTGCTAGAGATAGGGGACTAGCGGGAATTCTTGGCTACAATGAGCAGTTCTTC. Its translation is CSARDRGLAGILGYNEQFF.

Ten or more counts support this clonotype. The chain employs TRBV20-1 and TRBJ1-1; D might be TRBD1 (5 bases). Germline loops: CDR1 DFQATT, CDR2 SNEGSKA (reference sequence). The CDR3 length is 12 residues. Trimming shortened V by 0 bases and J by 7 bases, and 9 bases separated the two germline ends. The CDR3: CSAREGLIEAFF. Here the CDR3 DNA reads TGCAGTGCTAGAGAGGGGCTCATTGAAGCTTTCTTT.

To note about this clonotype: A single base separates this from a much larger clone, so it may be a read error. The genes are TRBV16 and TRBJ2-1; D not certain. Germline-derived CDR1 and CDR2 are KGHSY and FQNENV. V lost 0 bases to trimming and J lost 7 bases, with 4 bases between them. This CDR3 is built from 12 residues. The chain's CDR3 is CASSQSRNEQFF. In DNA form, the CDR3 reads TGTGCCAGCAGCCAATCTCGAAATGAGCAGTTCTTC.

About this clonotype: One end of the junction fails to match germline, which may point to a read error. V is TRBV28 and J is TRBJ2-1; 13 nucleotides agree with TRBD2. Germline V gene sequence: CDR1 MDHEN, CDR2 SYDVKM. The CDR3 contains 15 residues. Here the CDR3 reads CANSLGLAGTVEQFF. CDR3 nucleotide sequence: TGTGCCAACAGTTTGGGACTAGCGGGGACTGTGGAGCAGTTCTTC.

This clonotype was detected many times. The genes are TRBV12-5 and TRBJ1-5; D is possibly TRBD1 (5 bases). Germline lookup yields CDR1 LGHNT and CDR2 FRNRAP. The V end lost 1 base, the J end lost 0 bases, and 13 bases lay between the germline ends. This CDR3 region has 17 residues. CDR3 sequence reads: CASGLEVTAYSNQPQHF. In DNA, the CDR3 is TGTGCTAGTGGTTTGGAGGTGACAGCTTATAGCAATCAGCCCCAGCATTTT.

This clonotype appeared many times. This chain connects TRBV6-1 to TRBJ2-1, with D possibly being TRBD1 (5 bases). Trimming cost V 5 bases and J 3 bases, with 11 bases left between them. This CDR3 has 14 amino acids. Germline V gene data show CDR1 as MNHNS and CDR2 as SASEGT. CDR3 sequence: CASSSGQSYNEQFF. The CDR3 bases are TGTGCCAGCAGTTCCGGACAAAGCTACAATGAGCAGTTCTTC.

The chain couples TRBV29-1 to TRBJ1-1, with 8 bases matching TRBD1. With 4 bases clipped from V and 1 base from J, the junction kept 5 bases outside the gene matches. CDR1 and CDR2 from the germline V gene are SQVTM and ANQGSEA. This CDR3 has 14 residues. This CDR3 is CSVGQGLSNTEAFF. The CDR3 bases are TGCAGCGTTGGACAGGGGCTTTCGAACACTGAAGCTTTCTTT.

This clonotype turned up a few times. The chain is built from TRBV27 and TRBJ1-5; possible D gene TRBD1, 6 bases. CDR3 length: 17 residues. Germline assignment: CDR1 MNHEY and CDR2 SMNVEV (reference sequence). V lost 6 bases to trimming and J lost 6 bases, with 24 bases between them. DNA of the CDR3: TGTGCCAGCAGCTTAGTACTCGGGACATCCATATCTCAGCCCCAGCATTTT. Amino acid sequence: CASSLVLGTSISQPQHF.

The table lists this clonotype with many counts. This rearrangement joins TRBV6-1 to TRBJ1-5, with D possibly being TRBD1 (5 bases). V was clipped by 1 base and J by 1 base, with 8 bases between them. The CDR3 runs 15 residues. Germline CDR1 reads MNHNS; CDR2 reads SASEGT. The CDR3 DNA is TGTGCCAGCAGTGAAGTGGGGACCAGCAATCAGCCCCAGCATTTT. Protein product: CASSEVGTSNQPQHF.

This clonotype has just a few counts. The rearrangement links TRBV7-8 to TRBJ1-1, with D possibly being TRBD1 (6 bases). This CDR3 is built from 17 residues. Trimming removed 2 bases at V and 5 bases at J, with 21 bases between. Per the germline V gene, CDR1 is SGHVS and CDR2 is FQNEAQ. CDR3 region: CASSLIPHRGGNTEAFF. CDR3 coding DNA: TGTGCCAGCAGCTTAATCCCCCATCGCGGGGGCAATACTGAAGCTTTCTTT.

This clonotype was seen only a few times. The J gene is TRBJ1-1, the V gene TRBV19; D call uncertain. CDR1 LNHDA and CDR2 SQIVND come from the germline V gene (reference sequence). Deletions cut 5 bases from V and 0 bases from J, with 10 bases between. There are 14 residues in the CDR3. The CDR3 protein is CASSLNPMNTEAFF. The DNA of the CDR3 is TGTGCCAGTAGTCTTAACCCGATGAACACTGAAGCTTTCTTT.

The V call is TRBV2, the J call TRBJ1-6, with D perhaps TRBD1 (5 bases). The length of the CDR3 is 16 residues. V was clipped by 7 bases and J by 3 bases, with 16 bases between them. From germline, CDR1 is SNHLY and CDR2 FYNNEI. In DNA, the CDR3 is TGTGCCAGCACCCTAACAGGAGGAGACTATAATTCACCCCTCCACTTT. Its protein is CASTLTGGDYNSPLHF.

This clonotype was seen at least ten times. The chain combines TRBV20-1 with TRBJ1-2; no reliable D call. Trimming shortened V by 0 bases and J by 2 bases, and 10 bases separated the two germline ends. This CDR3 contains 14 residues. Looked up from germline, CDR1 is DFQATT and CDR2 is SNEGSKA (reference sequence). For the CDR3, the DNA is TGCAGTGCTAGAGATTTCTTCGAGAACTATGGCTACACCTTC. Translated: CSARDFFENYGYTF.

The chain carries TRBV29-1 and TRBJ2-7, with 10 bases identical to TRBD2. With V trimmed by 5 bases and J by 7 bases, 8 bases remained unmatched. CDR3 length: 13 amino acids. Germline V gene lookup returns CDR1 SQVTM and CDR2 ANQGSEA. The CDR3 is CSVRKLAGFEQYF. The DNA for the CDR3 is TGCAGCGTTCGAAAACTAGCGGGATTTGAGCAGTACTTC.

This clonotype showed up many times. The rearrangement uses TRBV20-1 and TRBJ2-1, with 15 positions matching TRBD2. This CDR3 contains 16 residues. The germline gives CDR1 DFQATT, CDR2 SNEGSKA (reference sequence). V lost 6 bases and J lost 7; bases outside the gene matches: 10. CDR3 sequence: CSARTSGRAGENEQFF. The CDR3 DNA reads TGCAGTGCAAGGACTAGCGGGAGGGCGGGTGAGAATGAGCAGTTCTTC.

This clonotype was seen more than once but under ten times. The rearrangement joins TRBV6-2 or TRBV6-3 to TRBJ1-2; D is uncertain. The germline V gene encodes CDR1 MNHEY and CDR2 SVGEGT. This CDR3 spans 13 amino acids. V shed 2 bases and J shed 4 bases, with 8 bases lying between them. CDR3 in amino acids: CASSYKVTYGYTF. The CDR3 DNA sequence: TGTGCCAGCAGTTACAAGGTTACCTATGGCTACACCTTC.

V usage is TRBV12-3 or TRBV12-4 and J usage is TRBJ1-5, with D tentatively TRBD1 (5 bases). V lost 7 bases, J lost 7 bases, and 14 bases lay in between. The CDR3 is 13 amino acids. Written as DNA, the CDR3 is TGTGCCAGCACCTGGGGGGTAGACCAGCCCCAGCATTTT. Translated, it gives CASTWGVDQPQHF.

The chain joins TRBV10-3 to TRBJ2-7, with D possibly TRBD2 on 7 matching bases. The CDR3 sequence is 14 residues long. Trimming stripped 4 bases from V and 4 bases from J, with 14 bases between. Germline values: CDR1 ENHRY, CDR2 SYGVKD. The CDR3, as DNA: TGTGCCATCAGTGGGGGGGGGGACATTTACGAGCAGTACTTC. This gives the protein CAISGGGDIYEQYF.

At least ten counts were recorded for this clonotype. The rearrangement joins TRBV7-2 to TRBJ1-1; 7 bases line up with TRBD1. Trimming took 3 bases from V and 11 from J; bases not matched to a gene: 6. Looked up from germline, CDR1 is SGHTA and CDR2 is FQGNSA. The length of the CDR3 is 12 residues. CDR3 coding DNA: TGTGCCAGCAGCTTTGTAACAGGGGTCGCTTTCTTT. Translated: CASSFVTGVAFF.

This clonotype showed up many times. This sequence joins TRBV20-1 and TRBJ2-3, with 7 bases lining up with TRBD1. V gave up 6 bases and J gave up 1 base; unmatched junction bases: 7. The CDR3 is 14 residues long. CDR1 is DFQATT, CDR2 SNEGSKA, per germline (reference sequence). Here the CDR3 reads CSATRDSRTDTQYF. DNA of the CDR3: TGCAGTGCCACTCGGGACAGCCGCACAGATACGCAGTATTTT.